A single sample is the source of the 2 T cell receptor beta chains below, sequenced in a study of ipilimumab plus nivolumab after autologous stem cell transplantation. Measured with immunoSEQ multiplex PCR; TCRdb has only the in-frame clones, and not every one. The table records around 600 clones, around two thirds of them present only once. The source was PBMCs, collected in a trial of ipilimumab plus nivolumab as post-transplant consolidation. All receptors derive from a male donor with diffuse large B-cell lymphoma.

The chain employs TRBV7-2 and TRBJ2-1; 9 bases are a match to TRBD1. Trimming at V came to 5 bases and at J to 4 bases, leaving 6 bases not matched to a gene. The CDR3 sequence is 15 residues long. Germline-derived CDR1 and CDR2 are SGHTA and FQGNSA. For the CDR3, the DNA is TGTGCCAGCAGCATGACAGGGGGTACTTACAATGAGCAGTTCTTC. Translating gives CASSMTGGTYNEQFF. The full variable domain, in which reference TRBV7-2 and TRBJ2-1 provide the parts outside the CDR3, is GAGVSQSPSNKVTEKGKDVELRCDPISGHTALYWYRQSLGQGLEFLIYFQGNSAPDKSGLPSDRFSAERTGGSVSTLTIQRTQQEDSAVYLCASSMTGGTYNEQFFGPGTRLTVL.

In its sample, this clone was seen a few times. J is TRBJ2-5 and V is TRBV7-2, with a possible D match to TRBD1 (6 bases). This CDR3 comprises 15 residues. Germline assignment: CDR1 SGHTA and CDR2 FQGNSA. Deletions cut 5 bases from V and 4 bases from J, with 17 bases between. The CDR3 DNA sequence: TGTGCCAGCAGCCCTCTTGCGTGGACAGTAGAGACCCAGTACTTC. Translated: CASSPLAWTVETQYF.